A single sample is the source of the 24 T cell receptor beta chains below, sequenced in a study of blood T cell repertoires in COVID-19. Here immunoSEQ multiplex PCR was the method, and the copy in TCRdb shows in-frame clones only, minus some. The table has approximately 50,000 clones, around 80% seen once. Material: peripheral blood. Every receptor here comes from a man between 65 and 85 years old with acute or convalescent COVID-19.

The chain employs TRBV7-9 and TRBJ2-3; TRBD2 aligns across 13 bases. The length of the CDR3 is 16 residues. The junction had 6 bases not matched to a gene; V was cut back by 3 bases and J by 6 bases. In germline, CDR1 is SEHNR, CDR2 FQNEAQ (reference sequence). In DNA, the CDR3 is TGTGCCAGCAGCTTCGGACTAGCGGGGGATTTGGATACGCAGTATTTT. Protein sequence: CASSFGLAGDLDTQYF. The full variable domain, completed using reference TRBV7-9 and TRBJ2-3, is DTGVSQNPRHKITKRGQNVTFRCDPISEHNRLYWYRQTLGQGPEFLTYFQNEAQLEKSRLLSDRFSAERPKGSFSTLEIQRTEQGDSAMYLCASSFGLAGDLDTQYFGPGTRLTVL.

The V and J genes are TRBV30 and TRBJ1-2; 10 nucleotides agree with TRBD1. The CDR3 is 16 residues long. With 0 bases clipped from V and 5 bases from J, the junction kept 9 bases outside the gene matches. In germline, CDR1 is GTSNPN, CDR2 SVGIG (reference sequence). The CDR3 nucleotides read TGTGCCTGGAGTGTACTCCGGACAGGGGGGAGTTATGGCTACACCTTC. Its translation is CAWSVLRTGGSYGYTF.

A single count supports this clone. The CDR3 nucleotides are TGTGCCAGCAGCAAATGGAGGGGACAGGGACTCCATGAGCAGTTCTTC. This codes for CASSKWRGQGLHEQFF. The V and J genes are TRBV21-1 and TRBJ2-1; the table's D call, TRBD1, was not checked against the DNA. TRBV21-1 is given as a pseudogene. CDR3 length: 16 residues.

This chain uses TRBV5-4 with TRBJ2-7; TRBD1 matches 12 bases. V shed 0 bases, J shed 11 bases, and the junction held 9 bases outside the gene matches. Germline-derived CDR1 and CDR2 are SGHNT and YYREEE (reference sequence). The CDR3 extends over 15 amino acids. This CDR3 is CASSLGGDRGLPEYF. The CDR3 nucleotides read TGTGCCAGCAGCTTGGGGGGGGACAGGGGGCTCCCGGAGTACTTC.

The chain has TRBV19 and TRBJ1-1; 7 nucleotides align to TRBD1. Germline lookup yields CDR1 LNHDA and CDR2 SQIVND (reference sequence). V shed 1 base, J shed 3 bases, and the junction held 11 bases outside the gene matches. This CDR3 is built from 17 residues. The chain's CDR3 is CASSIADRVRRYTEAFF. The CDR3 DNA reads TGTGCCAGTAGTATAGCCGACAGGGTTCGTCGGTACACTGAAGCTTTCTTT.

The chain is built from TRBV5-4 and TRBJ2-7, with D possibly matching TRBD2 (5 bases). Between the trimmed V and J ends, which lost 0 bases and 7 bases, there was a span of 17 bases. The length of the CDR3 is 15 residues. Looked up from germline, CDR1 is SGHNT and CDR2 is YYREEE (reference sequence). The CDR3 coding sequence is TGTGCCAGCAGCTTGGAGCTGGGGAGTTTTCAGGAGCAGTACTTC. Its protein is CASSLELGSFQEQYF.

The V and J genes are TRBV4-2 and TRBJ2-1; D is perhaps TRBD2 (6 bases). This CDR3 comprises 16 residues. V was pared by 1 base and J by 4 bases, with 14 bases between. CDR1 is LGHNA, CDR2 YNFKEQ, per germline. The CDR3 is CASSQVYSGQYNEQFF. CDR3 nucleotides: TGTGCCAGCAGCCAAGTCTATAGCGGCCAGTACAATGAGCAGTTCTTC.

The gene calls are TRBV25-1 and TRBJ2-3; possibly TRBD2 for D (5 bases). CDR3 length: 17 residues. CDR1 is MGHDK and CDR2 is SYGVNS in the germline V gene. V was clipped by 1 base and J by 2 bases, with 16 bases between them. CDR3 sequence (DNA): TGTGCCAGCAGTGAATTCGGGGTCCGACCCCTCACAGATACGCAGTATTTT. It specifies CASSEFGVRPLTDTQYF.

This clone was observed once. The chain recombines TRBV18 with TRBJ2-7, with D tentatively TRBD1 (5 bases). CDR1 is KGHSH and CDR2 is LQKENI in the germline V gene. CDR3 size: 14 residues. The ends were cut back, 2 bases at V and 4 bases at J, with 12 bases in the middle. This chain's CDR3 is CASSPTGQTYEQYF. In nucleotides, the CDR3 is TGTGCCAGCTCACCAACCGGACAAACTTACGAGCAGTACTTC.

The sample holds one count of this clone. The rearrangement uses TRBV5-4 and TRBJ1-1; TRBD1 is a possible D gene (5 bases). From germline, CDR1 is SGHNT and CDR2 YYREEE (reference sequence). This CDR3 has 15 residues. The V and J ends lost 7 bases and 1 base respectively, with 17 bases between them. Here the CDR3 reads CASGLQRGENTEAFF. CDR3 DNA sequence: TGTGCCAGCGGGCTCCAGCGGGGCGAGAACACTGAAGCTTTCTTT. Full variable domain (remainder filled in from reference TRBV5-4 and TRBJ1-1): ETGVTQSPTHLIKTRGQQVTLRCSSQSGHNTVSWYQQALGQGPQFIFQYYREEENGRGNFPPRFSGLQFPNYSSELNVNALELDDSALYLCASGLQRGENTEAFFGQGTRLTVV.

V usage is TRBV7-3 and J usage is TRBJ1-5; D unclear. The CDR3 is made up of 13 amino acids. V was trimmed by 1 base and J by 6 bases, leaving 7 bases between them. The germline gives CDR1 SGHTA, CDR2 FQGTGA. The chain's CDR3 is CASSLSSGQPQHF. The CDR3, as DNA: TGTGCCAGCAGCTTAAGCTCCGGTCAGCCCCAGCATTTT.

V gene TRBV7-2 combines with J gene TRBJ1-2, with TRBD1 matching 7 bases. The CDR3 loop spans 13 amino acids. Germline lookup yields CDR1 SGHTA and CDR2 FQGNSA. J lost 4 bases, V lost 5 bases, and 4 bases had no gene match. The CDR3 DNA reads as TGTGCCAGCAGCCCACAGGGGACCTATGGCTACACCTTC. It yields the protein CASSPQGTYGYTF.

This clone has only a few counts. The rearrangement links TRBV27 to TRBJ2-3; D is ambiguous. V lost 5 bases to trimming and J lost 1 base, with 16 bases between them. Germline values: CDR1 MNHEY, CDR2 SMNVEV (reference sequence). The CDR3 has 16 amino acids. DNA for the CDR3: TGTGCCAGCAGTCTTTTCTCAGATCTGGGCACAGATACGCAGTATTTT. It is translated as CASSLFSDLGTDTQYF.

The V gene is TRBV6-1, the J gene TRBJ1-2; no clear D gene. Germline CDR1 reads MNHNS; CDR2 reads SASEGT. V lost 2 bases and J lost 5, with 12 bases in between. The CDR3 has 14 amino acids. CDR3 amino acids: CASSELAVDYGYTF. CDR3 coding DNA: TGTGCCAGCAGTGAACTGGCGGTTGATTATGGCTACACCTTC.

This clone has a single count. This sample includes further DNA sequences coding for the same CDR3. The CDR3 here is CASSLEAGVNTGELFF. The CDR3 region has the DNA TGTGCCAGCAGCCTAGAAGCGGGAGTGAACACCGGGGAGCTGTTTTTT. The rearrangement links TRBV13 to TRBJ2-2; TRBD2 aligns across 8 bases. The CDR3 is 16 residues long. After removal of 5 bases from V and 1 base from J, the junction contained 6 bases not matched to a gene. Germline V lookup: CDR1 PRHDT, CDR2 FYEKMQ (reference sequence). The full variable domain, completed using reference TRBV13 and TRBJ2-2, is AAGVIQSPRHLIKEKRETATLKCYPIPRHDTVYWYQQGPGQDPQFLISFYEKMQSDKGSIPDRFSAQQFSDYHSELNMSSLELGDSALYFCASSLEAGVNTGELFFGEGSRLTVL.

This clone was recorded once. The chain carries TRBV6-5 and TRBJ2-7, with D possibly being TRBD1 (6 bases). The CDR3 is made up of 11 amino acids. CDR1 is MNHEY and CDR2 is SVGAGI in the germline V gene. V dropped 8 bases and J dropped 5 bases, with 10 bases sitting between them. DNA for the CDR3: TGTGCCAGCCTAAGGGGGAACGAGCAGTACTTC. Translating gives CASLRGNEQYF.

This rearrangement joins TRBV5-6 to TRBJ2-7; possibly TRBD2 for D (7 bases). CDR3 size: 16 residues. Germline assignment: CDR1 SGHDT and CDR2 YYEEEE. Trimming left V 4 bases short and J 1 base short, with 18 bases between. The CDR3 sequence: CASSRVGGRRSYEQYF. The CDR3 DNA reads TGTGCCAGCAGCCGCGTCGGGGGGCGACGATCCTACGAGCAGTACTTC. Supplemented by reference TRBV5-6 and TRBJ2-7, the full variable domain reads DAGVTQSPTHLIKTRGQQVTLRCSPKSGHDTVSWYQQALGQGPQFIFQYYEEEERQRGNFPDRFSGHQFPNYSSELNVNALLLGDSALYLCASSRVGGRRSYEQYFGPGTRLTVT.

This chain joins TRBV19 and TRBJ1-6; TRBD1 agrees at 9 bases. V gave up 9 bases and J gave up 10 bases; unmatched junction bases: 7. The length of the CDR3 is 13 residues. Per germline, CDR1 LNHDA and CDR2 SQIVND (reference sequence). CDR3 residues: CASQGQGLSPLHF. DNA for the CDR3: TGTGCCAGCCAGGGACAGGGTCTATCACCCCTCCACTTT.

Sample share makes this clone medium-sized (0.01 to 0.1%). This chain connects TRBV2 to TRBJ1-5, with D hard to call. Trimming took 6 bases from V and 5 from J, leaving 11 bases between them. The length of the CDR3 is 13 residues. In germline, CDR1 is SNHLY, CDR2 FYNNEI. CDR3 region: CASRYASDQPQHF. CDR3 DNA: TGTGCCAGCAGATATGCCAGCGATCAGCCCCAGCATTTT.

The gene calls are TRBV6-5 and TRBJ2-2; a weak D match, TRBD2 (6 bases). The CDR3 contains 14 residues. V lost 2 bases, J lost 7 bases, and 11 bases lay in between. The germline V gene has CDR1 MNHEY and CDR2 SVGAGI. CDR3 in DNA: TGTGCCAGCAGTTACCGGAGGGACGGCGGGGAGCTGTTTTTT. Its protein is CASSYRRDGGELFF.

J is TRBJ1-5 and V is TRBV19, with a possible D match to TRBD1 (5 bases). Germline V gene data show CDR1 as LNHDA and CDR2 as SQIVND (reference sequence). The germline V and J ends were trimmed by 5 bases and 7 bases, with 18 bases remaining between them. The length of the CDR3 is 15 residues. The CDR3 coding sequence is TGTGCCAGTAGTCCCCCCAGCGGGGGGAACCAGCCCCAGCATTTT. Translated, it gives CASSPPSGGNQPQHF.

This clone was observed a few times. The rearrangement links TRBV2 to TRBJ2-5; tentatively, D is TRBD1 (5 bases). Trimming took off 7 bases at V and 5 bases at J, with 14 bases between the two ends. Per germline, CDR1 SNHLY and CDR2 FYNNEI. The CDR3 sequence is 13 residues long. The CDR3 loop reads CASNKGRRETQYF. The CDR3 DNA reads TGTGCCAGCAATAAGGGGCGCCGGGAGACCCAGTACTTC.

This clone has at least ten counts. The genes are TRBV11-3 and TRBJ2-2, with D possibly being TRBD1 (5 bases). The CDR3 is 17 amino acids. The germline CDR1 and CDR2 sequences are SGHNT and YENEEA. V lost 2 bases and J 0 bases, leaving 13 bases between the germline ends. The CDR3 reads CASSLPSAGTNTGELFF. CDR3 nucleotides: TGTGCCAGCAGCTTACCGTCGGCAGGGACGAACACCGGGGAGCTGTTTTTT.

V gene TRBV28 combines with J gene TRBJ1-3; D is possibly TRBD1 (5 bases). CDR1 MDHEN and CDR2 SYDVKM come from the germline V gene. The V gene lost 7 bases and the J gene lost 0 bases, with 19 bases spanning the gap. The CDR3 spans 17 residues. The CDR3 region is CASTLNQGPRSGNTIYF. Written as DNA, the CDR3 is TGTGCCAGCACACTGAACCAGGGTCCTCGCTCTGGAAACACCATATATTTT.